This TCR beta chain was retrieved from a study of CD8+ T cells in alopecia areata. Reverse transcribed after extraction, RNA yielded cDNA as the sequencing template. Using immunoSEQ multiplex PCR, the repertoire was profiled, and TCRdb retains in-frame clones only, with some absent. The table has around 34,000 clones, around 60% seen once. Whole-study findings and limits: In patients, TCRs were shared less clearly than in mice, and HLA may possibly be involved. Affected lesional scalp, above all in alopecia totalis/universalis, was more clonal than normal scalp.

Regarding this clone: What it binds is not known.

Germline CDR1 reads MNHEY; CDR2 reads SMNVEV (reference sequence). Trimming took off 6 bases at V and 0 bases at J, with 22 bases between the two ends. This CDR3 is 18 amino acids long. Punch biopsies of lesional scalp, plus peripheral blood, were taken from alopecia areata patients. PBMCs provided sorted CD4+ and CD8+ T cells. The TCR was taken from a human donor with alopecia areata. Sequencing was carried out using NKG2D-high CD8+ T cells sorted from blood. The rearrangement joins TRBV27 to TRBJ2-3; TRBD2 might be the D (6 bases). CDR3 sequence: CASSPGTFFDPSTDTQYF. The CDR3 DNA follows: TGTGCCAGCAGCCCTGGGACTTTTTTTGACCCTAGCACAGATACGCAGTATTTT.